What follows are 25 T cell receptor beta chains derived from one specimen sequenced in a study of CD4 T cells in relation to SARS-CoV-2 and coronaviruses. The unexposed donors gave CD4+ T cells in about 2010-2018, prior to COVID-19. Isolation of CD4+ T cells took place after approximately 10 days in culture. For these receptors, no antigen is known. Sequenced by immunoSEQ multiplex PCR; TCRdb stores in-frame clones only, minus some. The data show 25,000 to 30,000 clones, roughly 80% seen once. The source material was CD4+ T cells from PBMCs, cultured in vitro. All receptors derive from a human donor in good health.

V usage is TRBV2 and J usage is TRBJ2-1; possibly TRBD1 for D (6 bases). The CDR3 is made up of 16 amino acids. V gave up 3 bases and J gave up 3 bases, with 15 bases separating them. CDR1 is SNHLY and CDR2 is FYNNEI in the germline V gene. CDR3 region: CASSEWTANGYNEQFF. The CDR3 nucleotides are TGTGCCAGCAGTGAGTGGACAGCCAATGGCTACAATGAGCAGTTCTTC.

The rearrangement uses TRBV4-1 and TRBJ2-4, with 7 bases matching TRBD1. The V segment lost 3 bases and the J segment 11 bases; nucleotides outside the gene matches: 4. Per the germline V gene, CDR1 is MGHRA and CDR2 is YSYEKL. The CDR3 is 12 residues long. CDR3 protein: CASSHVGQVQYF. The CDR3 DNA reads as TGCGCCAGCAGCCACGTTGGACAGGTTCAGTACTTC.

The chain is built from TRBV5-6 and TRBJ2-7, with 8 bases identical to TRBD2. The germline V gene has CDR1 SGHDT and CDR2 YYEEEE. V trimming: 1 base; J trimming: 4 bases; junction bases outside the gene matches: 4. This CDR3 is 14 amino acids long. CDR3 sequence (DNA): TGTGCCAGCAGCTTGCGGGGGGGCGCTTACGAGCAGTACTTC. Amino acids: CASSLRGGAYEQYF. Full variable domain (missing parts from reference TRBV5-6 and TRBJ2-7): DAGVTQSPTHLIKTRGQQVTLRCSPKSGHDTVSWYQQALGQGPQFIFQYYEEEERQRGNFPDRFSGHQFPNYSSELNVNALLLGDSALYLCASSLRGGAYEQYFGPGTRLTVT.

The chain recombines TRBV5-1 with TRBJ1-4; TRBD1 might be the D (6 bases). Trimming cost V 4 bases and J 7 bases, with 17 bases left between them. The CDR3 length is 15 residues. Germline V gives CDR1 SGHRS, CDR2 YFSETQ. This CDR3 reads CASSPGRGLGEKLFF. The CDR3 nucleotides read TGCGCCAGCAGCCCCGGTCGGGGGCTGGGTGAAAAACTGTTTTTT.

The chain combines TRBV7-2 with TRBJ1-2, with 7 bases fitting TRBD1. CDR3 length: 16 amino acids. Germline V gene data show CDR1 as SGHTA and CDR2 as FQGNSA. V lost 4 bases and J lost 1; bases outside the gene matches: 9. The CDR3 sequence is CASSSGQTDLNYGYTF. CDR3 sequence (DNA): TGTGCCAGCAGCTCGGGACAGACAGATCTTAACTATGGCTACACCTTC.

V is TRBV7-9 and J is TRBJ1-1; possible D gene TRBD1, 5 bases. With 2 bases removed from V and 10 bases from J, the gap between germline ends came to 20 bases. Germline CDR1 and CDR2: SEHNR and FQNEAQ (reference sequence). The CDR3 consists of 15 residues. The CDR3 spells CASSLPREPGGRAFF. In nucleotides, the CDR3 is TGTGCCAGCAGCTTACCTCGGGAGCCTGGGGGGAGAGCTTTCTTT. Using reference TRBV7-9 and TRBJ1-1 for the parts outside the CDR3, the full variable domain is DTGVSQNPRHKITKRGQNVTFRCDPISEHNRLYWYRQTLGQGPEFLTYFQNEAQLEKSRLLSDRFSAERPKGSFSTLEIQRTEQGDSAMYLCASSLPREPGGRAFFGQGTRLTVV.

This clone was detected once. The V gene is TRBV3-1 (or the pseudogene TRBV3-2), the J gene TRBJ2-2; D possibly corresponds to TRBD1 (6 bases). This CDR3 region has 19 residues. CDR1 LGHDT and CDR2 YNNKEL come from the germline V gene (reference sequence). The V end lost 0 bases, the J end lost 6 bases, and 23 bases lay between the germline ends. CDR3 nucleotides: TGTGCCAGCAGCCAAGATCGTTGGGGGCTACAGGTTTTTGCCGGGGAGCTGTTTTTT. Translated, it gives CASSQDRWGLQVFAGELFF.

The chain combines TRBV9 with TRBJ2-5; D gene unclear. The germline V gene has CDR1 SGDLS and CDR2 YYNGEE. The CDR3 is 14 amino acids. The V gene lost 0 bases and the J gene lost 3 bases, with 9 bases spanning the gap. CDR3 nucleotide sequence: TGTGCCAGCAGCGTAGCTCCAGGAAAAGAGACCCAGTACTTC. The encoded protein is CASSVAPGKETQYF.

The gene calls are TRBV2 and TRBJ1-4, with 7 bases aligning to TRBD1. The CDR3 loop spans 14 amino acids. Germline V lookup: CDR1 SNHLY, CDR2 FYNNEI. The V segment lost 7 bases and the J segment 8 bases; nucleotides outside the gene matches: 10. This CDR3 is CASTPLTGREKLFF. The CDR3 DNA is TGTGCCAGCACTCCATTGACAGGGCGGGAAAAACTGTTTTTT. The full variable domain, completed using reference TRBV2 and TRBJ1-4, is EPEVTQTPSHQVTQMGQEVILRCVPISNHLYFYWYRQILGQKVEFLVSFYNNEISEKSEIFDDQFSVERPDGSNFTLKIRSTKLEDSAMYFCASTPLTGREKLFFGSGTQLSVL.

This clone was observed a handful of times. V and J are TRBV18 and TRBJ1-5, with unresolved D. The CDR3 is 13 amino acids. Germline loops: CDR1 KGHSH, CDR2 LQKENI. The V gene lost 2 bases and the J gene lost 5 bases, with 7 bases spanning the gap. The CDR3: CASSPSPDQPQHF. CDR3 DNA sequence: TGTGCCAGCTCACCAAGCCCAGATCAGCCCCAGCATTTT.

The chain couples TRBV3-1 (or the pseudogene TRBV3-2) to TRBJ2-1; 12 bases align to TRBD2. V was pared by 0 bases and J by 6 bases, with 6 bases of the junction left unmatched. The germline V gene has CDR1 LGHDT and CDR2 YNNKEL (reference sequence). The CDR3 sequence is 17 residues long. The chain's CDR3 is CASSQEWPSGRGNEQFF. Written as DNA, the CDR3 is TGTGCCAGCAGCCAAGAATGGCCTAGCGGGAGGGGCAATGAGCAGTTCTTC.

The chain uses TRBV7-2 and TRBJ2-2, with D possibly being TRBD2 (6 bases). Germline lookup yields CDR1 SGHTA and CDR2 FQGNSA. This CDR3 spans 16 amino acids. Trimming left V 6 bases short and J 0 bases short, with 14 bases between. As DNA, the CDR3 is TGTGCCAGCAGATGGACCGGGGGAGCGAACACCGGGGAGCTGTTTTTT. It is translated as CASRWTGGANTGELFF.

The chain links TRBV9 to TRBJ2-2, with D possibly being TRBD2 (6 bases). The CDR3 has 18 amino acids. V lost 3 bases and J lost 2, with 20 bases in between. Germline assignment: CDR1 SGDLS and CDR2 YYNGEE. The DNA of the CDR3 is TGTGCCAGCAGCGGCGGGGCGGGGCTAGCGAGAAACACCGGGGAGCTGTTTTTT. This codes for CASSGGAGLARNTGELFF. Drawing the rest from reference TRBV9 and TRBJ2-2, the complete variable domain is DSGVTQTPKHLITATGQRVTLRCSPRSGDLSVYWYQQSLDQGLQFLIQYYNGEERAKGNILERFSAQQFPDLHSELNLSSLELGDSALYFCASSGGAGLARNTGELFFGEGSRLTVL.

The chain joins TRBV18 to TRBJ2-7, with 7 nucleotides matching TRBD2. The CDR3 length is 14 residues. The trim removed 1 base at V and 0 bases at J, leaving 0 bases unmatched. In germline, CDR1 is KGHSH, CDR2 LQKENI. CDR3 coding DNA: TGTGCCAGCTCACCACGGGGGGGCTCCTACGAGCAGTACTTC. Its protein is CASSPRGGSYEQYF. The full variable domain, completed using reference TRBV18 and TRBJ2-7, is NAGVMQNPRHLVRRRGQEARLRCSPMKGHSHVYWYRQLPEEGLKFMVYLQKENIIDESGMPKERFSAEFPKEGPSILRIQQVVRGDSAAYFCASSPRGGSYEQYFGPGTRLTVT.

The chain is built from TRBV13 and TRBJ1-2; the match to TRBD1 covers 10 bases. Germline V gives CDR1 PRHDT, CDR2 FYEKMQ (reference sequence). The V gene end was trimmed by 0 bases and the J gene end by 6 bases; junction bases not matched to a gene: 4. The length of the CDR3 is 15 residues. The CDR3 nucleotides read TGTGCCAGCAGCTTAGGCCGGGACAGGGGTAATGGCTACACCTTC. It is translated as CASSLGRDRGNGYTF.

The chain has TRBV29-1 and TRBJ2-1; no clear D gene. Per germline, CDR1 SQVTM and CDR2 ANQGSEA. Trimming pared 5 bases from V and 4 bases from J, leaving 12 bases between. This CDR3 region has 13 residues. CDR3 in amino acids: CSVLELVYNEQFF. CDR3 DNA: TGCAGCGTTTTAGAGCTAGTGTACAATGAGCAGTTCTTC.

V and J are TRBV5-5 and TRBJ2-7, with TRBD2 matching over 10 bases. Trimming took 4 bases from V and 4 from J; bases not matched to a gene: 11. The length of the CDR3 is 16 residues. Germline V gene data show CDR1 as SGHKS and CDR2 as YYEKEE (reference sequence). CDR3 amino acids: CASSPWLAGEMYEQYF. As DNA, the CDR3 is TGTGCCAGCAGCCCTTGGCTAGCGGGAGAAATGTACGAGCAGTACTTC.

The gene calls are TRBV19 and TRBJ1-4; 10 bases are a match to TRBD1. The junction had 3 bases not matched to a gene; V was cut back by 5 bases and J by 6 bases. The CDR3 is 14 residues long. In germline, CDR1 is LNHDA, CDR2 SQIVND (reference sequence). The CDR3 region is CASSSGQGDEKLFF. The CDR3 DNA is TGTGCCAGTAGTTCCGGACAGGGGGATGAAAAACTGTTTTTT.

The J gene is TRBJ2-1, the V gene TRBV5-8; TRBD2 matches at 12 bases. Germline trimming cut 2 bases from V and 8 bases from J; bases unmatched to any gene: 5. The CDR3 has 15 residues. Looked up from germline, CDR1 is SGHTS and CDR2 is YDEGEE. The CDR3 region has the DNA TGTGCCAGCAGCTTTACTAGCGGGAGGTGGTATGAGCAGTTCTTC. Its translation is CASSFTSGRWYEQFF.

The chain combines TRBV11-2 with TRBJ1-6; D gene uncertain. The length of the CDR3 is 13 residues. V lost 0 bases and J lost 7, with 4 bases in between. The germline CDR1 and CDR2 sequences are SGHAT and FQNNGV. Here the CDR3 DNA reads TGTGCCAGCAGCTTAGAGAGCAATTCACCCCTCCACTTT. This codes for CASSLESNSPLHF. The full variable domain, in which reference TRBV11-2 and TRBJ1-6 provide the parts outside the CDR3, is EAGVAQSPRYKIIEKRQSVAFWCNPISGHATLYWYQQILGQGPKLLIQFQNNGVVDDSQLPKDRFSAERLKGVDSTLKIQPAKLEDSAVYLCASSLESNSPLHFGNGTRLTVT.

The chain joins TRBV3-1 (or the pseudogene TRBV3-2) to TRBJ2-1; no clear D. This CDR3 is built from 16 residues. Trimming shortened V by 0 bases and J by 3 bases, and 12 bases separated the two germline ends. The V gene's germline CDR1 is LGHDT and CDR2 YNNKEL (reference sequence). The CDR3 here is CASSQDKHGFYNEQFF. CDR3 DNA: TGTGCCAGCAGCCAAGATAAGCACGGATTCTACAATGAGCAGTTCTTC.

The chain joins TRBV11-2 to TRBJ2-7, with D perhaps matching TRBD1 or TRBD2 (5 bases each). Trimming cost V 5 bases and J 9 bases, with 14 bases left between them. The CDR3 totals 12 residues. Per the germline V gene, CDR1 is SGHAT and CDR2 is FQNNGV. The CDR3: CASSPGTGRQYF. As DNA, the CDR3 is TGTGCCAGCAGCCCCGGGACCGGGCGGCAGTACTTC.

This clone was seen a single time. CDR3 coding DNA: TGTGCCAGCAGTGAAGTGGATGGCTACACCTTC. Residues: CASSEVDGYTF. The chain carries TRBV6-1 and TRBJ1-2; no definite D call. The CDR3 has 11 amino acids. Per germline, CDR1 MNHNS and CDR2 SASEGT. V dropped 1 base and J dropped 6 bases, with 3 bases sitting between them.

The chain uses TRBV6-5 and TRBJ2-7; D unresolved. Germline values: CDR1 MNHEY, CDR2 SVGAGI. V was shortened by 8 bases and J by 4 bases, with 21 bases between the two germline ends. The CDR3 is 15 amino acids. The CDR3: CASEGWVRWGYEQYF. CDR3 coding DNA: TGTGCCAGCGAAGGTTGGGTCAGGTGGGGTTACGAGCAGTACTTC.

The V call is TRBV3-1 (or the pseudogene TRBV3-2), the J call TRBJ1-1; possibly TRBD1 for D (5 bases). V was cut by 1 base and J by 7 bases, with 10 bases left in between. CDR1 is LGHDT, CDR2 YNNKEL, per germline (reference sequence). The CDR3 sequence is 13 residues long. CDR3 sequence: CASSQGQRLEAFF. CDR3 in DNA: TGTGCCAGCAGCCAAGGACAGAGACTTGAAGCTTTCTTT.